This T cell receptor (beta chain) was documented in a study of control samples from healthy donors and cancer patients. V shed 5 bases and J shed 1 base, with 23 bases lying between them. This CDR3 is built from 18 residues. The germline V gene encodes CDR1 SGHTA and CDR2 FQGNSA. The repertoire was sequenced with immunoSEQ multiplex PCR; TCRdb's copy has only in-frame clones and lacks some. The profile shows more than 10,000 clones, 90% to 95% of them singletons. Sequences were obtained from PBMCs. The clonotype comes from an elderly man with lung cancer. The chain links TRBV7-2 to TRBJ1-1, with D possibly TRBD1 on 6 matching bases. In DNA, the CDR3 is TGTGCCAGCAGCCCACCACAGGGATGGTCAGGTCCGAACACTGAAGCTTTCTTT. Amino acids: CASSPPQGWSGPNTEAFF.